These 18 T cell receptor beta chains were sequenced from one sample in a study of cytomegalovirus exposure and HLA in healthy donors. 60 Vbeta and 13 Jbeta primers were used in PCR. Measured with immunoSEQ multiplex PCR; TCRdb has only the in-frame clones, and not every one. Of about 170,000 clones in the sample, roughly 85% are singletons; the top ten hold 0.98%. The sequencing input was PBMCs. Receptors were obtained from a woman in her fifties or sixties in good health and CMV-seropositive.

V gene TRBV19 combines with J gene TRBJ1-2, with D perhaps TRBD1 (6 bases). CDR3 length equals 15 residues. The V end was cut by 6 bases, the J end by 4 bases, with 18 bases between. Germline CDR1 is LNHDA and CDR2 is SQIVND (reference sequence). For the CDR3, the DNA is TGTGCCAGTAGGAAGACAGGAACGAAAACCTATGGCTACACCTTC. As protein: CASRKTGTKTYGYTF. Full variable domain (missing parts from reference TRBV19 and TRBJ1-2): DGGITQSPKYLFRKEGQNVTLSCEQNLNHDAMYWYRQDPGQGLRLIYYSQIVNDFQKGDIAEGYSVSREKKESFPLTVTSAQKNPTAFYLCASRKTGTKTYGYTFGSGTRLTVV.

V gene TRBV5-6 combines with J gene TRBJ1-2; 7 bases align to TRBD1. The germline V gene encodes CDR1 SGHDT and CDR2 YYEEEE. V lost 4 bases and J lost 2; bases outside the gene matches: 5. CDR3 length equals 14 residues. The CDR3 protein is CASSRRGQNYGYTF. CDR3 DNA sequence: TGTGCCAGCAGCAGGAGGGGGCAGAACTATGGCTACACCTTC.

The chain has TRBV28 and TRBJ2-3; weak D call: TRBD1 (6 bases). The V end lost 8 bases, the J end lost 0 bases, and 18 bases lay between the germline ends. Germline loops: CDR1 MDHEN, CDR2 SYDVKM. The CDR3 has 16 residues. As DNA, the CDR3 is TGTGCCAGCCCGAGGGACCGAGGGGGTAGCACAGATACGCAGTATTTT. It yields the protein CASPRDRGGSTDTQYF.

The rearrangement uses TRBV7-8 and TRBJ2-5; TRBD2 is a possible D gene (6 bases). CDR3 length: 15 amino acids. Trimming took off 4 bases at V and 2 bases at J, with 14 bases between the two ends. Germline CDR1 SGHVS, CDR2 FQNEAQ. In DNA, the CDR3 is TGTGCCAGCAGCTCCGGGGGTGGGAATCAAGAGACCCAGTACTTC. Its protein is CASSSGGGNQETQYF.

The CDR3 DNA reads TGTGCCAGCACCCGAACGCGGTACGAGCAGTACTTC. Translated: CASTRTRYEQYF. The V call is TRBV6-6, the J call TRBJ2-7; no definite D call. Germline V lookup: CDR1 MNHNY, CDR2 SVGAGI (reference sequence). This CDR3 region has 12 residues. V lost 7 bases and J lost 4, with 11 bases in between.

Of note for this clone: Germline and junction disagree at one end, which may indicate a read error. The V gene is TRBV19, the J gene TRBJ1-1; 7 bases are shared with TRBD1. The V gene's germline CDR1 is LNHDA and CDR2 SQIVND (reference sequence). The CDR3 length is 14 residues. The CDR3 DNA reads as TGTGCCAGTAGGCAGAGACAGGGTTTTGGGGGGTCGTACTTT. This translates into CASRQRQGFGGSYF.

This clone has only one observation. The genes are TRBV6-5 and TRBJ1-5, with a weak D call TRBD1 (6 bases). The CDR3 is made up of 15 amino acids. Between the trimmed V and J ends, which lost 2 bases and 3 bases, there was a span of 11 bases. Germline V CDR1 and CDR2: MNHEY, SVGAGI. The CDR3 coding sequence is TGTGCCAGCAGTTACGGACGGGACATCAATCAGCCCCAGCATTTT. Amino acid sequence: CASSYGRDINQPQHF.

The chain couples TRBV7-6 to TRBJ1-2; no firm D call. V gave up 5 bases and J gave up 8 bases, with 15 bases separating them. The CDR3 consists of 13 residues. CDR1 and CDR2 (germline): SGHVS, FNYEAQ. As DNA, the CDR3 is TGTGCCAGCAGCCCGTATGAGGAATTGGGCTACACCTTC. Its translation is CASSPYEELGYTF.

CDR3 DNA sequence: TGTGCCTGGAGATGGACAGGGGCCACCGGGGAGCTGTTTTTT. The encoded protein is CAWRWTGATGELFF. This chain joins TRBV30 and TRBJ2-2; 9 bases align to TRBD1. Losses at the gene ends were 3 bases for V and 4 bases for J; bases not matched to a gene: 3. The CDR3 is 14 residues long. CDR1 GTSNPN and CDR2 SVGIG come from the germline V gene (reference sequence).

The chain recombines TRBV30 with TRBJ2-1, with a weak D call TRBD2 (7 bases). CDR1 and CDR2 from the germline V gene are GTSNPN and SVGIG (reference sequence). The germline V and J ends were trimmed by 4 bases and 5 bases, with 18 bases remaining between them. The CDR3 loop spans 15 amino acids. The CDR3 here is CAWTGGLSLDNEQFF. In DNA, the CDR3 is TGTGCCTGGACCGGGGGGCTGTCTTTGGACAATGAGCAGTTCTTC.

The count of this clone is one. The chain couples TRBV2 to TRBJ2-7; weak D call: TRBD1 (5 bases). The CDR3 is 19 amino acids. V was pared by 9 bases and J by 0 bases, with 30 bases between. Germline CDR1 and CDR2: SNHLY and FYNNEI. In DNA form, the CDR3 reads TGTGCCAGGGGGCAACTCCGGTCTGACGACAGCTACTCCTCCTACGAGCAGTACTTC. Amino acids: CARGQLRSDDSYSSYEQYF.

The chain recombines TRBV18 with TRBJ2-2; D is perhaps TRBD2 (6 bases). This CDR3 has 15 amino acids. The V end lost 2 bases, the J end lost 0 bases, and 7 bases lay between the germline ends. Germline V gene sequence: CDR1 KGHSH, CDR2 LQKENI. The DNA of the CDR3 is TGTGCCAGCTCACCAGGAGGGTCGAACACCGGGGAGCTGTTTTTT. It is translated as CASSPGGSNTGELFF.

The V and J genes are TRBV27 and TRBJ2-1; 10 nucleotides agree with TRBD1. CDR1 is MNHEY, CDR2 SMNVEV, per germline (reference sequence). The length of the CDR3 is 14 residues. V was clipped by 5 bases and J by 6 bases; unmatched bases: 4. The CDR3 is CASSPTGGGNEQFF. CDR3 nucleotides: TGTGCCAGCAGTCCGACAGGGGGCGGCAATGAGCAGTTCTTC.

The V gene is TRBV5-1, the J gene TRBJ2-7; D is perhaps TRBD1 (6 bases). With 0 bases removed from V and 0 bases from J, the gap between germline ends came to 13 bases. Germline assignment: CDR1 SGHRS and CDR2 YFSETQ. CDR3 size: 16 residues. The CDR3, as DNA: TGCGCCAGCAGCTTGGCGGGCGGACAGTACTCCTACGAGCAGTACTTC. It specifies CASSLAGGQYSYEQYF. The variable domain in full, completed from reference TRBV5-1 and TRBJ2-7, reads KAGVTQTPRYLIKTRGQQVTLSCSPISGHRSVSWYQQTPGQGLQFLFEYFSETQRNKGNFPGRFSGRQFSNSRSEMNVSTLELGDSALYLCASSLAGGQYSYEQYFGPGTRLTVT.

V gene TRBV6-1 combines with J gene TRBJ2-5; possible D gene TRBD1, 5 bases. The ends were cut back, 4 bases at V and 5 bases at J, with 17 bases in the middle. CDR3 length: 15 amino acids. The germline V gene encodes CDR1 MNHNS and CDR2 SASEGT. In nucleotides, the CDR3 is TGTGCCAGCAGTGGGCAGGGTTCGCGGCTGGAGACCCAGTACTTC. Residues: CASSGQGSRLETQYF.

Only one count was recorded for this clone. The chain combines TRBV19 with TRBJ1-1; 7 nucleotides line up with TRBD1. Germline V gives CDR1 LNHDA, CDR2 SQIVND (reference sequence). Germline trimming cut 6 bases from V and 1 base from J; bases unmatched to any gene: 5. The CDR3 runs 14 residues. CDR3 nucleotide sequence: TGTGCCAGTAGAAGGGACAGAGGGAACACTGAAGCTTTCTTT. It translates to CASRRDRGNTEAFF.

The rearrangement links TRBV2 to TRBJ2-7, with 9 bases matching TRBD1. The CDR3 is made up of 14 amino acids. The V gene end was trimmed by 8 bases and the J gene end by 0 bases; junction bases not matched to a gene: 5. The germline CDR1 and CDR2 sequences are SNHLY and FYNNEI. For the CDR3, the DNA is TGTGCCAGCGTCGACAGGGGGGTCTCCTACGAGCAGTACTTC. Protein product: CASVDRGVSYEQYF.

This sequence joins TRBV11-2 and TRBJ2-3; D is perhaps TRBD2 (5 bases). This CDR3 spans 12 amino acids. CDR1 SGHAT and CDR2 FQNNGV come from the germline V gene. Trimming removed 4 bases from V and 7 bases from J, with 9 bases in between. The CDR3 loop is CASSSADYTQYF. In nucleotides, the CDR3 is TGTGCCAGCAGCTCAGCGGACTATACGCAGTATTTT.